The 7 T cell receptor beta chains in this list originate from one sample, sequenced in a study of CD8+ T cells in alopecia areata. Treatment denoted: oral pan-JAK inhibitor, 5-10 mg twice daily. Extraction of RNA preceded its reverse transcription into cDNA, which served as the sequencing template. Data came from immunoSEQ multiplex PCR; TCRdb stores just in-frame clones and leaves some out. The sample gives more than 200,000 clones, 55% to 70% of which show up once; 4.2% is in the top ten. The specimen comprised CD4+ T cells sorted from blood, sampled at week 4, from a patient treated with tofacitinib. These receptors all stem from a human donor with alopecia areata.

The chain has TRBV7-9 and TRBJ2-2; perhaps TRBD2 as D (5 bases). CDR3 size: 12 residues. Germline loops: CDR1 SEHNR, CDR2 FQNEAQ (reference sequence). Trimming removed 5 bases from V and 7 bases from J, with 8 bases in between. The chain's CDR3 is CASSQEGGELFF. As DNA, the CDR3 is TGTGCCAGCAGCCAAGAGGGCGGGGAGCTGTTTTTT.

The V and J genes are TRBV6-6 and TRBJ1-5; TRBD1 might be the D (6 bases). This CDR3 comprises 14 residues. V was pared by 6 bases and J by 6 bases, with 15 bases between. The germline V gene has CDR1 MNHNY and CDR2 SVGAGI (reference sequence). The CDR3 loop is CASSLGGAGQPQHF. The DNA for the CDR3 is TGTGCCAGCAGCCTCGGGGGGGCGGGTCAGCCCCAGCATTTT.

This clone was picked up one time. The V and J genes are TRBV18 and TRBJ1-1; weak D call: TRBD1 (6 bases). The germline V gene encodes CDR1 KGHSH and CDR2 LQKENI. The CDR3 runs 15 residues. With 6 bases removed from V and 0 bases from J, the gap between germline ends came to 14 bases. This CDR3 reads CASSRAGDMNTEAFF. In DNA, the CDR3 is TGTGCCAGCTCTCGGGCAGGGGACATGAACACTGAAGCTTTCTTT. Drawing the rest from reference TRBV18 and TRBJ1-1, the complete variable domain is NAGVMQNPRHLVRRRGQEARLRCSPMKGHSHVYWYRQLPEEGLKFMVYLQKENIIDESGMPKERFSAEFPKEGPSILRIQQVVRGDSAAYFCASSRAGDMNTEAFFGQGTRLTVV.

This clone has just one count. The chain uses TRBV10-3 and TRBJ2-7; possibly TRBD1 for D (5 bases). Germline-derived CDR1 and CDR2 are ENHRY and SYGVKD. Deletions cut 2 bases from V and 3 bases from J, with 5 bases between. This CDR3 spans 12 amino acids. DNA of the CDR3: TGTGCCATCAGTGAGACAGGCTACGAGCAGTACTTC. Translated: CAISETGYEQYF.

The chain combines TRBV30 with TRBJ2-1; 7 nucleotides agree with TRBD2. The CDR3 is 12 residues long. Germline CDR1 reads GTSNPN; CDR2 reads SVGIG (reference sequence). V gave up 5 bases and J gave up 7 bases; unmatched junction bases: 5. In nucleotides, the CDR3 is TGTGCCTGGGGGGGAGGGATGAATGAGCAGTTCTTC. Its protein is CAWGGGMNEQFF.

This chain connects TRBV5-1 to TRBJ2-7; 7 positions agree with TRBD1. J lost 3 bases, V lost 1 base, and 7 bases had no gene match. The V gene's germline CDR1 is SGHRS and CDR2 YFSETQ. The CDR3 is 15 residues long. The CDR3 nucleotides are TGCGCCAGCAGCTTGCCCTTTAACAGGGGCTACGAGCAGTACTTC. This sequence encodes CASSLPFNRGYEQYF.

The chain couples TRBV7-8 to TRBJ1-2; 8 bases are a match to TRBD1. V lost 3 bases, J lost 7 bases, and 10 bases stayed unmatched. CDR3 length: 15 amino acids. The V gene's germline CDR1 is SGHVS and CDR2 FQNEAQ. The CDR3 coding sequence is TGTGCCAGCAGCTTGGGTTCAGGGGGCATGGTTGGCTACACCTTC. It encodes CASSLGSGGMVGYTF. Full variable domain (remainder filled in from reference TRBV7-8 and TRBJ1-2): GAGVSQSPRYKVAKRGQDVALRCDPISGHVSLFWYQQALGQGPEFLTYFQNEAQLDKSGLPSDRFFAERPEGSVSTLKIQRTQQEDSAVYLCASSLGSGGMVGYTFGSGTRLTVV.